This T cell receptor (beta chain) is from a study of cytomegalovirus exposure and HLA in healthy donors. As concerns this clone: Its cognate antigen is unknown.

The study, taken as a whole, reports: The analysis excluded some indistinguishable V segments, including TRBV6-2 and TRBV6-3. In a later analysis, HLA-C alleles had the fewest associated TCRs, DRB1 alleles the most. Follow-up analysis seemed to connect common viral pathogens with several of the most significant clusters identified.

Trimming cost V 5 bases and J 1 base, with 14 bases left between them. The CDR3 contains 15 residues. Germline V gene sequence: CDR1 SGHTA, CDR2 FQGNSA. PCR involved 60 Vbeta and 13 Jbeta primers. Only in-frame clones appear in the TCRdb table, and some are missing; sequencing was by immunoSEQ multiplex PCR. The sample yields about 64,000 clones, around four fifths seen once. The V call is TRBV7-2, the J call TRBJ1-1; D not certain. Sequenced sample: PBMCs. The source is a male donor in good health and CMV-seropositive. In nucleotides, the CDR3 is TGTGCCAGCAGCCGGGAGGGTTTAGGGAACACTGAAGCTTTCTTT. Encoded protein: CASSREGLGNTEAFF.